The T cell receptor (beta chain) under discussion was sequenced for a study of T cells after yellow fever vaccination. Study-level information: Fractions low in cell number were prepared with SMART-Seq v4 Ultra Low Input. Overall study findings and caveats: The secondary response showed a weaker magnitude and a faster peak, day 5 versus 15. There was a possibility that FACS-sorted repertoires contained abundant clonotypes contaminating from the bulk population.

On this clonotype itself: As yet, its antigen is unknown.

Germline CDR1 reads KGHSH; CDR2 reads LQKENI. The CDR3 consists of 14 residues. V lost 3 bases and J lost 3, with 12 bases in between. A 5'RACE template-switching step, the method used to make TCR cDNA, added a universal primer site and UMIs. Each CDR3 protein gets one entry after TCRdb re-called the 5' RACE reads with MiXCR. The sample includes 620,000 or so distinct CDR3 sequences, around a sixth of them seen just once. The chain uses TRBV18 and TRBJ2-7; D is uncertain. The sample was PBMCs, taken 5 to 6 days after the first yellow fever vaccination. This receptor was taken from a man between 18 and 35 years old who received the YFV17D yellow fever vaccine. The CDR3 sequence: CASSPSGVDYEQYV. CDR3 nucleotide sequence: TGTGCCAGCTCACCGAGTGGGGTTGACTACGAGCAGTACGTC.